These T cell receptor beta chains were read from a single sample in a study of vaccination effects on CD4 cells after COVID-19. Their antigen targets remain unknown. Using immunoSEQ multiplex PCR, the repertoire was profiled, and TCRdb retains in-frame clones only, with some absent. The repertoire includes roughly 57,000 clones, more than 65% of them detected once, and around 5.5% sits in the top ten. Material: CD4+ T cells from PBMCs cultured with HIV peptides, obtained before COVID-19 vaccination. These receptors were obtained from a human donor who had a prior SARS-CoV-2 infection. Both conserved end residues are part of each CDR3. D genes are given only for firm matches. Only part of the rows carry a size: once, few, many, or a class if the clone is expanded.

size: NA; D: TRBD1; V: TRBV28; J: TRBJ1-1; CDR3: CASSSQRTGGPEAFF; DNA: TGTGCCAGCAGTTCCCAAAGGACAGGGGGCCCTGAAGCTTTCTTT
size: NA; D: TRBD2; V: TRBV5-1; J: TRBJ2-5; CDR3: CASSLGSSGQETQYF; DNA: TGCGCCAGCAGCTTGGGCTCTAGCGGCCAAGAGACCCAGTACTTC
size: NA; D: NA; V: TRBV19; J: TRBJ2-6; CDR3: CASSIYRTGANVLTF; DNA: TGTGCCAGTAGTATATACAGAACTGGGGCCAACGTCCTGACTTTC
size: once; D: TRBD2; V: TRBV4-1; J: TRBJ2-1; CDR3: CASSRGLAGRSYNEQFF; DNA: TGCGCCAGCAGCCGGGGACTAGCGGGGCGGTCCTACAATGAGCAGTTCTTC
size: NA; D: NA; V: TRBV24-1; J: TRBJ1-2; CDR3: CATSDGSNYGYTF; DNA: TGTGCCACCAGTGATGGAAGTAACTATGGCTACACCTTC
size: NA; D: TRBD1; V: TRBV2; J: TRBJ1-1; CDR3: CASAGTGAVTEAFF; DNA: TGTGCCAGCGCCGGGACAGGGGCTGTGACTGAAGCTTTCTTT
size: once; D: TRBD1; V: TRBV7-2; J: TRBJ1-1; CDR3: CASSLGTAYTEAFF; DNA: TGTGCCAGCAGCCTGGGGACAGCTTACACTGAAGCTTTCTTT
size: NA; D: NA; V: TRBV6-6; J: TRBJ2-1; CDR3: CASSRINSYFF; DNA: TGTGCCAGCAGTAGGATAAACTCCTATTTCTTC
size: NA; D: NA; V: TRBV12-3/TRBV12-4; J: TRBJ2-7; CDR3: CASSYVWNYEQYF; DNA: TGTGCCAGCAGTTACGTCTGGAACTACGAGCAGTACTTC
size: NA; D: TRBD2; V: TRBV6-5; J: TRBJ2-3; CDR3: CASRTGLAGNTQYF; DNA: TGTGCCAGCCGGACGGGACTAGCGGGAAATACGCAGTATTTT
size: NA; D: NA; V: TRBV15; J: TRBJ2-7; CDR3: CATSRDSTYEQYF; DNA: TGTGCCACCAGCAGAGACAGCACCTACGAGCAGTACTTC
size: NA; D: TRBD1; V: TRBV14; J: TRBJ2-1; CDR3: CASSRRWGTGGVNEQFF; DNA: TGTGCCAGCAGCCGGCGCTGGGGGACAGGGGGCGTGAATGAGCAGTTCTTC
size: NA; D: NA; V: TRBV6-5; J: TRBJ2-2; CDR3: CASSRATGELFF; DNA: TGTGCCAGCAGCCGAGCCACCGGGGAGCTGTTTTTT
size: NA; D: TRBD1; V: TRBV19; J: TRBJ2-3; CDR3: CASSTEPTGDTQYF; DNA: TGTGCCAGTAGTACAGAGCCGACAGGGGATACGCAGTATTTT
size: NA; D: NA; V: TRBV6-6; J: TRBJ2-5; CDR3: CASSYTGHETQYF; DNA: TGTGCCAGCAGTTATACGGGGCACGAGACCCAGTACTTC
size: NA; D: NA; V: TRBV29-1; J: TRBJ2-5; CDR3: CSVEPGPPPNWGETQYF; DNA: TGCAGCGTTGAACCGGGACCCCCCCCTAATTGGGGAGAGACCCAGTACTTC
size: NA; D: NA; V: TRBV27; J: TRBJ1-1; CDR3: CASSLGLRTEAFF; DNA: TGTGCCAGCAGTTTGGGACTAAGGACTGAAGCTTTCTTT
size: NA; D: NA; V: TRBV6-5; J: TRBJ1-2; CDR3: CASSPGAPGNYGYTF; DNA: TGTGCCAGCAGTCCCGGGGCCCCAGGCAACTATGGCTACACCTTC
size: NA; D: TRBD2; V: TRBV9; J: TRBJ2-1; CDR3: CASSVGGSGTYNEQFF; DNA: TGTGCCAGCAGCGTAGGGGGTAGCGGGACCTACAATGAGCAGTTCTTC
size: NA; D: TRBD2; V: TRBV27; J: TRBJ2-5; CDR3: CASSLIGGRGETQYF; DNA: TGTGCCAGCAGTTTAATTGGGGGGAGGGGAGAGACCCAGTACTTC
size: NA; D: NA; V: TRBV12-5; J: TRBJ2-1; CDR3: CARYNDNEQFF; DNA: TGTGCTAGATACAATGACAATGAGCAGTTCTTC
size: NA; D: TRBD1; V: TRBV7-8; J: TRBJ1-4; CDR3: CASSPGQGRGEKLFF; DNA: TGTGCCAGCAGCCCAGGACAGGGCCGGGGTGAAAAACTGTTTTTT
size: NA; D: NA; V: TRBV5-5; J: TRBJ2-5; CDR3: CASSLDGHQETQYF; DNA: TGTGCCAGCAGCCTGGACGGTCACCAAGAGACCCAGTACTTC
size: NA; D: TRBD2; V: TRBV27; J: TRBJ2-2; CDR3: CASRRTSGGANTGELFF; DNA: TGTGCCAGCAGACGGACTAGCGGGGGGGCTAACACCGGGGAGCTGTTTTTT
size: NA; D: TRBD2; V: TRBV7-9; J: TRBJ2-1; CDR3: CASSLSLAGSYNEQFF; DNA: TGTGCCAGCAGCTTAAGTTTAGCGGGTTCCTACAATGAGCAGTTCTTC
size: few; D: TRBD1; V: TRBV10-3; J: TRBJ1-2; CDR3: CAIRKTGEKNYGYTF; DNA: TGTGCCATCAGGAAAACAGGGGAAAAAAACTATGGCTACACCTTC
size: NA; D: TRBD1; V: TRBV29-1; J: TRBJ1-1; CDR3: CSAPGQGLRETEAFF; DNA: TGCAGCGCTCCGGGACAGGGCCTCAGGGAGACTGAAGCTTTCTTT
size: NA; D: NA; V: TRBV4-3; J: TRBJ1-4; CDR3: CASSQVEGYGGAKLFF; DNA: TGCGCCAGCAGCCAAGTGGAAGGTTACGGCGGGGCAAAACTGTTTTTT
size: NA; D: NA; V: TRBV15; J: TRBJ1-2; CDR3: CATSRGRGRQTSYGYTF; DNA: TGTGCCACCAGCAGGGGTAGGGGTCGACAGACAAGCTATGGCTACACCTTC
size: NA; D: NA; V: TRBV12-2; J: TRBJ2-2; CDR3: CASRLSHSGLGTGELFF; DNA: TGTGCAAGTCGCTTATCACATAGTGGACTGGGCACCGGGGAGCTGTTTTTT
size: NA; D: TRBD1; V: TRBV23-1; J: TRBJ1-2; CDR3: CASRGQEDGYTF; DNA: TGCGCCAGCAGGGGACAGGAGGATGGCTACACCTTC
size: NA; D: TRBD1; V: TRBV19; J: TRBJ1-4; CDR3: CASSSTGGITNEKLFF; DNA: TGTGCCAGTAGTTCGACAGGGGGCATAACTAATGAAAAACTGTTTTTT
size: few; D: NA; V: TRBV7-9; J: TRBJ2-3; CDR3: CASSLANWDTQYF; DNA: TGTGCCAGCAGCTTAGCTAACTGGGATACGCAGTATTTT
size: NA; D: NA; V: TRBV5-6; J: TRBJ2-5; CDR3: CASRALAETQYF; DNA: TGTGCCAGCAGGGCCCTGGCGGAGACCCAGTACTTC
size: NA; D: NA; V: TRBV21-1; J: TRBJ2-1; CDR3: CASTGYRPFKYNEQFF; DNA: TGTGCCAGCACGGGATATAGACCGTTTAAATACAATGAGCAGTTCTTC
size: few; D: TRBD1; V: TRBV15; J: TRBJ2-5; CDR3: CATSPRTGGETQYF; DNA: TGTGCCACCAGCCCACGGACAGGGGGAGAGACCCAGTACTTC
size: NA; D: TRBD2; V: TRBV7-2; J: TRBJ2-7; CDR3: CASSSTGTTSYEQYF; DNA: TGTGCCAGCAGCTCTACCGGGACTACCTCCTACGAGCAGTACTTC
size: NA; D: TRBD1; V: TRBV5-6; J: TRBJ2-7; CDR3: CASSFGATGTQDEQYF; DNA: TGTGCCAGCAGCTTTGGAGCGACAGGGACCCAAGACGAGCAGTACTTC
size: once; D: NA; V: TRBV18; J: TRBJ2-7; CDR3: CASSPSGLSYEQYF; DNA: TGTGCCAGCTCACCCTCAGGGTTATCCTACGAGCAGTACTTC
size: NA; D: NA; V: TRBV7-8; J: TRBJ2-5; CDR3: CASSLGRETQYF; DNA: TGTGCCAGCAGCTTAGGAAGAGAGACCCAGTACTTC
size: NA; D: NA; V: TRBV2; J: TRBJ2-3; CDR3: CASSPPFTDTQYF; DNA: TGTGCCAGCAGTCCCCCCTTCACAGATACGCAGTATTTT
size: NA; D: TRBD2; V: TRBV25-1; J: TRBJ2-3; CDR3: CASSEGDYSTDTQYF; DNA: TGTGCCAGCAGTGAAGGGGACTACAGCACAGATACGCAGTATTTT
size: NA; D: TRBD2; V: TRBV4-2; J: TRBJ2-7; CDR3: CASSQDLGVAGGYEQYF; DNA: TGTGCCAGCAGCCAGGATCTTGGGGTAGCGGGTGGCTACGAGCAGTACTTC
size: few; D: TRBD2; V: TRBV11-3; J: TRBJ2-1; CDR3: CASSPKKTGGPHNEQFF; DNA: TGTGCCAGCAGCCCGAAGAAAACGGGGGGGCCTCACAATGAGCAGTTCTTC
size: NA; D: NA; V: TRBV21-1; J: TRBJ1-3; CDR3: CASSKDRAGNTIYF; DNA: TGTGCCAGCAGCAAAGACAGGGCTGGAAACACCATATATTTT
size: NA; D: NA; V: TRBV12-2; J: TRBJ2-1; CDR3: CASRLVGGRSNEQFF; DNA: TGTGCAAGTCGCTTAGTAGGCGGGCGAAGCAATGAGCAGTTCTTC
size: NA; D: NA; V: TRBV4-1; J: TRBJ2-1; CDR3: CASSQATGLRDNEQFF; DNA: TGCGCCAGCAGCCAAGCGACCGGCCTTCGGGACAATGAGCAGTTCTTC
size: NA; D: NA; V: TRBV7-9; J: TRBJ2-5; CDR3: CASSVSGSQETQYF; DNA: TGTGCCAGCAGCGTATCGGGATCCCAAGAGACCCAGTACTTC
size: NA; D: NA; V: TRBV7-6; J: TRBJ2-5; CDR3: CASSLGLVWRDQETQYF; DNA: TGTGCCAGCAGCTTAGGCTTAGTCTGGCGGGATCAAGAGACCCAGTACTTC
size: NA; D: NA; V: TRBV21-1; J: TRBJ1-2; CDR3: CASSKAGRDSGYTF; DNA: TGTGCCAGCAGCAAAGCGGGCAGGGATTCTGGCTACACCTTC